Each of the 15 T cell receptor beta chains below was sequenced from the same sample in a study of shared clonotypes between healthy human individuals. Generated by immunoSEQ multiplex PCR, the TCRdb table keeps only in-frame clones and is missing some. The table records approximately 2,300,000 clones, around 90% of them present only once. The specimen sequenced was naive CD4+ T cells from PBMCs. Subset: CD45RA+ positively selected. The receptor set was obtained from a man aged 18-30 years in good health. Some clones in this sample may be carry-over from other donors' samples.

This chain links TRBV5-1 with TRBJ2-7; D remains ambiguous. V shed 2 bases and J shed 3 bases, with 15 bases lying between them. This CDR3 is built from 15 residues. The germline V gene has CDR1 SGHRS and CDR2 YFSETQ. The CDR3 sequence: CASSFSAEGNYEQYF. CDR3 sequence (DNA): TGCGCCAGCAGCTTCAGCGCCGAAGGGAACTACGAGCAGTACTTC.

The CDR3 sequence is CASSNRDQIGYTF. CDR3 nucleotide sequence: TGTGCCAGCTCCAACAGGGACCAAATAGGCTACACCTTC. The chain couples TRBV18 to TRBJ1-2; TRBD1 might be the D (6 bases). This CDR3 is 13 amino acids long. The V end was cut by 6 bases, the J end by 8 bases, with 16 bases between. Looked up from germline, CDR1 is KGHSH and CDR2 is LQKENI.

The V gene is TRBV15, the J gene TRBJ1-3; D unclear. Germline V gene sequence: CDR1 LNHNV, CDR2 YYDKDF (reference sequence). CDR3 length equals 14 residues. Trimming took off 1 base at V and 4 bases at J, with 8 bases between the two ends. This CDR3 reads CATSRVAVGNTIYF. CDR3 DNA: TGTGCCACCAGCAGAGTGGCAGTAGGAAACACCATATATTTT.

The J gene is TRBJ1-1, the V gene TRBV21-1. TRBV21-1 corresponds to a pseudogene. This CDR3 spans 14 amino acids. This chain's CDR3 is CASSKKSSNTEAFF. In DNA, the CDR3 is TGTGCCAGCAGCAAAAAGAGCTCGAACACTGAAGCTTTCTTT.

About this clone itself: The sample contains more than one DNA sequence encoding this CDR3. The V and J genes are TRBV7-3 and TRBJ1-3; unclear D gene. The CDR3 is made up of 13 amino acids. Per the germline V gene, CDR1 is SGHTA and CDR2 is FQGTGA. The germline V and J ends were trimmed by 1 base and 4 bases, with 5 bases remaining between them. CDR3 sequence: CASSLIPGNTIYF. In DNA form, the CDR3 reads TGTGCCAGCAGCTTAATACCGGGAAACACCATATATTTT. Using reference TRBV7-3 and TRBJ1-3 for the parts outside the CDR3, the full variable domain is GAGVSQTPSNKVTEKGKYVELRCDPISGHTALYWYRQSLGQGPEFLIYFQGTGAADDSGLPNDRFFAVRPEGSVSTLKIQRTERGDSAVYLCASSLIPGNTIYFGEGSWLTVV.

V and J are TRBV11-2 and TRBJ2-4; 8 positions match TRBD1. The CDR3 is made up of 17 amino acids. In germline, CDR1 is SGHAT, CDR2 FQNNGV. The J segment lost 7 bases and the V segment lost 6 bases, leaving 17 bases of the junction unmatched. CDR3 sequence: CASSFGGQGIVGNIQYF. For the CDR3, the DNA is TGTGCCAGCAGTTTTGGAGGACAGGGAATTGTAGGCAACATTCAGTACTTC.

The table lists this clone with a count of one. The CDR3: CASSFSVNGRTGASGYTF. CDR3 coding DNA: TGTGCCAGCAGCTTTTCTGTTAATGGTCGGACAGGGGCTTCCGGCTACACCTTC. This chain connects TRBV7-6 to TRBJ1-2, with TRBD1 matching 9 bases. CDR3 length: 18 amino acids. J was trimmed by 8 bases and V by 3 bases; bases with no gene match: 19. The germline gives CDR1 SGHVS, CDR2 FNYEAQ.

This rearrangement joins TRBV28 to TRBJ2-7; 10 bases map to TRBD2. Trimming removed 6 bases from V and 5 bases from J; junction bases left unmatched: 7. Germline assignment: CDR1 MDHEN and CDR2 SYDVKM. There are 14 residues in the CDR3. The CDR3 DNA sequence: TGTGCCAGCAGGGCCGGGACTAGCGTCGACGAGCAGTACTTC. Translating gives CASRAGTSVDEQYF.

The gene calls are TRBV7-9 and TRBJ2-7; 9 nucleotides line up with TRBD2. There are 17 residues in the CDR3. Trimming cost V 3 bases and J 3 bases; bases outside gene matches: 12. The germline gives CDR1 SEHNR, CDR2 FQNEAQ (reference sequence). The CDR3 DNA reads TGTGCCAGCAGCTTTTATGGTCAAATAGCGGGGGACTACGAGCAGTACTTC. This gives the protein CASSFYGQIAGDYEQYF.

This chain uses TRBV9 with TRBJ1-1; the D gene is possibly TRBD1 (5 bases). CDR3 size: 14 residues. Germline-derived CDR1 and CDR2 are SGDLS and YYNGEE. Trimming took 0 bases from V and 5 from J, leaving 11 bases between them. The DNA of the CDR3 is TGTGCCAGCAGCGTAGCTGGGAGGGGAACTGAAGCTTTCTTT. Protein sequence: CASSVAGRGTEAFF.

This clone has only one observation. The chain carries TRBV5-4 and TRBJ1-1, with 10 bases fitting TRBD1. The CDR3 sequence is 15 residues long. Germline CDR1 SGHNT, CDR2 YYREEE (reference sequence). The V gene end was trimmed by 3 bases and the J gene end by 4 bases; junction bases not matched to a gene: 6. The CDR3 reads CASSWRTGGGTEAFF. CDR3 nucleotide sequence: TGTGCCAGCAGCTGGCGGACAGGGGGTGGCACTGAAGCTTTCTTT.

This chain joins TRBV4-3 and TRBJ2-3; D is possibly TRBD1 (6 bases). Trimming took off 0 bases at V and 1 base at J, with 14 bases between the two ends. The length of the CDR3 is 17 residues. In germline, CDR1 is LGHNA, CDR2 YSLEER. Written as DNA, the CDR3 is TGCGCCAGCAGCCAAGATGGGGGCAGGGAAGGCACAGATACGCAGTATTTT. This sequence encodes CASSQDGGREGTDTQYF.

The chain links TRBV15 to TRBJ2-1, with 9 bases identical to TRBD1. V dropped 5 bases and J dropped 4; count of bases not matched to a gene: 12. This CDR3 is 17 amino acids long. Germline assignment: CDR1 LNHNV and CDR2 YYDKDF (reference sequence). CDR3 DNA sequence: TGTGCCACCAGCGCCCGAGGTACAGGGGGCGCTTACAATGAGCAGTTCTTC. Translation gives CATSARGTGGAYNEQFF.

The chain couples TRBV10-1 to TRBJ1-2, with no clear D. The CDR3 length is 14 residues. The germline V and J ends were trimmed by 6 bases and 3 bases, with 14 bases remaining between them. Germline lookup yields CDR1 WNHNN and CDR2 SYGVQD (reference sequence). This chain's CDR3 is CASRKVGQDYGYTF. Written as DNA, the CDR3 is TGCGCCAGCAGGAAAGTAGGGCAGGACTATGGCTACACCTTC.

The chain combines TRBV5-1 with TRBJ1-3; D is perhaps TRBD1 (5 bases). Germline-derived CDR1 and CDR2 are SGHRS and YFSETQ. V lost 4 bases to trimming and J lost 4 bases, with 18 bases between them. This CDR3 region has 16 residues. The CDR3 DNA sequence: TGCGCCAGCAGCCTCGGGACGGGCCCCGTCGGAAACACCATATATTTT. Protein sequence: CASSLGTGPVGNTIYF. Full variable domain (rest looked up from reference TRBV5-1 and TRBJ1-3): KAGVTQTPRYLIKTRGQQVTLSCSPISGHRSVSWYQQTPGQGLQFLFEYFSETQRNKGNFPGRFSGRQFSNSRSEMNVSTLELGDSALYLCASSLGTGPVGNTIYFGEGSWLTVV.